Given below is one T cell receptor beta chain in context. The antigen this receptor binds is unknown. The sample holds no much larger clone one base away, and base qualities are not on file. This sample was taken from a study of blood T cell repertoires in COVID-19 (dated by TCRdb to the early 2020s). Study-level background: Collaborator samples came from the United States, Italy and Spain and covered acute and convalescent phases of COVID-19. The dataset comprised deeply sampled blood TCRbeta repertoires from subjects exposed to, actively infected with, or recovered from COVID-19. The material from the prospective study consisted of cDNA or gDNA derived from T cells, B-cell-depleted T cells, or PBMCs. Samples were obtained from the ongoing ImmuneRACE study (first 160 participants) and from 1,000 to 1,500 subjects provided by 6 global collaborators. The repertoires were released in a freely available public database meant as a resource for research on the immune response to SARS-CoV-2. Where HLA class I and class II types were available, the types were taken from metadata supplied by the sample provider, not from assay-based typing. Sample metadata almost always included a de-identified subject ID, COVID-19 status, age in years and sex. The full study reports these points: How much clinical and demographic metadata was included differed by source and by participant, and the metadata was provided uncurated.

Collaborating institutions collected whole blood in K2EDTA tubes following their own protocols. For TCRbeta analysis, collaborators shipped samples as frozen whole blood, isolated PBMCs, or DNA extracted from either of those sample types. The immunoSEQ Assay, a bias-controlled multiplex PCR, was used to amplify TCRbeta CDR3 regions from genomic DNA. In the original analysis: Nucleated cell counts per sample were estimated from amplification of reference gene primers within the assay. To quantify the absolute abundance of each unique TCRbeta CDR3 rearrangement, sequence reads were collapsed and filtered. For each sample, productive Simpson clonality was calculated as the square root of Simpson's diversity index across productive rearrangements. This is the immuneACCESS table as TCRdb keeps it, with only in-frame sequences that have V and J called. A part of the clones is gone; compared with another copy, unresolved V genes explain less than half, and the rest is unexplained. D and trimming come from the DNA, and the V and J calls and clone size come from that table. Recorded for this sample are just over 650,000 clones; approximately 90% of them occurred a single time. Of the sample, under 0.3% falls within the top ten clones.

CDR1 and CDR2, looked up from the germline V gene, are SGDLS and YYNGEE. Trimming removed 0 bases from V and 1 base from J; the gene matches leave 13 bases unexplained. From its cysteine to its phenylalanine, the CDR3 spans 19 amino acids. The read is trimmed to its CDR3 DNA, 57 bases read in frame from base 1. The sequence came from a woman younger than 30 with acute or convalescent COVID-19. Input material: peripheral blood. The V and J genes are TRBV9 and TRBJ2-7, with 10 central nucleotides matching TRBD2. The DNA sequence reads TGTGCCAGCAGCGTAGGGTCAGGGAGGCTAGCGGGGGCTTCCTACGAGCAGTACTTC. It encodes CASSVGSGRLAGASYEQYF.